These 29 T cell receptor beta chains were all obtained from the same sample, sequenced in a study. Each CDR3 protein is one row after TCRdb ran MiXCR on the 5' RACE reads. The sample records about 41,000 distinct CDR3 sequences, approximately 31% being singletons. The material sequenced was memory CD4+ T cells sorted from a lymph node. Subset given: memory CD4+ T cells, CD4+CD45RO+CD25-. Receptors were obtained from a female donor with breast cancer.

This clonotype was picked up a small number of times. V usage is TRBV6-2 or TRBV6-3 and J usage is TRBJ2-7; 7 bases are a match to TRBD1. Germline V gene lookup returns CDR1 MNHEY and CDR2 SVGEGT. The CDR3 consists of 15 residues. Unmatched junction bases numbered 5, after V lost 2 bases and J lost 1 base. Written as DNA, the CDR3 is TGTGCCAGCAGTTACGGGCCAGGGGGATCCTACGAGCAGTACTTC. Translating it yields CASSYGPGGSYEQYF.

This clonotype was observed once. No conserved phenylalanine or tryptophan is present at the end of the CDR3, so a read error is the likely explanation. V and J are TRBV12-3 or TRBV12-4 and TRBJ2-1; D remains ambiguous. The CDR3 totals 12 residues. Trimming took off 2 bases at V and 6 bases at J, with 5 bases between the two ends. This chain's CDR3 is CASSLRPNEQFL. In nucleotides, the CDR3 is TGTGCCAGCAGTTTAAGGCCCAATGAGCAGTTCCTC.

This rearrangement joins TRBV6-5 to TRBJ1-2; the D is unclear. V was clipped by 0 bases and J by 4 bases, with 15 bases between them. Germline V lookup: CDR1 MNHEY, CDR2 SVGAGI. This CDR3 has 16 amino acids. In nucleotides, the CDR3 is TGTGCCAGCAGTTACTCGATGCTGGGTTTAGGCTATGGCTACACCTTC. Amino acid sequence: CASSYSMLGLGYGYTF.

This clonotype has only a few counts. This rearrangement joins TRBV20-1 to TRBJ1-6; TRBD1 might be the D (5 bases). The CDR3 is made up of 15 amino acids. Germline CDR1 and CDR2: DFQATT and SNEGSKA (reference sequence). V gave up 2 bases and J gave up 13 bases, with 21 bases separating them. CDR3 nucleotide sequence: TGCAGTGCTAGACCGAACAGTATACCAGGGTCTCCCCTCCACTTT. As protein: CSARPNSIPGSPLHF.

J is TRBJ2-1 and V is TRBV5-1; D might be TRBD2 (5 bases). The V gene lost 7 bases and the J gene lost 3 bases, with 17 bases spanning the gap. Per the germline V gene, CDR1 is SGHRS and CDR2 is YFSETQ. The CDR3 sequence is 15 residues long. CDR3 region: CASYVPGGGYNEQFF. CDR3 in DNA: TGCGCCAGCTATGTCCCCGGAGGAGGCTACAATGAGCAGTTCTTC.

V and J are TRBV11-1 and TRBJ2-1; D might be TRBD2 (6 bases). Between the trimmed V and J ends, which lost 5 bases and 6 bases, there was a span of 14 bases. This CDR3 has 14 amino acids. CDR1 SGHAT and CDR2 FQDESV come from the germline V gene (reference sequence). DNA for the CDR3: TGTGCCAGCAGCATGGGACTCACTCCCAATGAGCAGTTCTTC. Translated, it gives CASSMGLTPNEQFF. Based on the CDR3 plus reference TRBV11-1 and TRBJ2-1, the full variable domain is EAEVAQSPRYKITEKSQAVAFWCDPISGHATLYWYRQILGQGPELLVQFQDESVVDDSQLPKDRFSAERLKGVDSTLKIQPAELGDSAMYLCASSMGLTPNEQFFGPGTRLTVL.

The sample holds a few counts of this clonotype. The chain has TRBV4-1 and TRBJ2-1, with TRBD2 matching over 9 bases. The germline V gene encodes CDR1 MGHRA and CDR2 YSYEKL. This CDR3 has 15 residues. The trim removed 4 bases at V and 5 bases at J, leaving 6 bases unmatched. The CDR3 DNA is TGCGCCAGCAGCCGGGCGGGGGGGCTGGACAATGAGCAGTTCTTC. It encodes CASSRAGGLDNEQFF.

In its sample, this clonotype was seen once. V is TRBV20-1 and J is TRBJ2-5; D call uncertain. Germline V gives CDR1 DFQATT, CDR2 SNEGSKA (reference sequence). V lost 3 bases and J 4 bases, leaving 3 bases between the germline ends. The CDR3 is 10 residues long. The CDR3 region is CSARAETQYF. For the CDR3, the DNA is TGCAGTGCTAGGGCAGAGACCCAGTACTTC.

A few counts support this clonotype. The chain combines TRBV7-9 with TRBJ1-2; D is unclear. The CDR3 length is 14 residues. The germline CDR1 and CDR2 sequences are SEHNR and FQNEAQ (reference sequence). V dropped 7 bases and J dropped 6 bases, with 18 bases sitting between them. In DNA, the CDR3 is TGTGCCAGCACCTATGAGACACCCGGACATGGCTACACCTTC. It specifies CASTYETPGHGYTF.

This chain uses TRBV5-1 with TRBJ1-1, with D uncertain. The germline V and J ends were trimmed by 3 bases and 3 bases, with 9 bases remaining between them. Germline values: CDR1 SGHRS, CDR2 YFSETQ. This CDR3 is built from 13 residues. CDR3 protein: CASSSGKDTEAFF. CDR3 bases: TGCGCCAGCAGCTCCGGGAAGGACACTGAAGCTTTCTTT. The variable domain in full, completed from reference TRBV5-1 and TRBJ1-1, reads KAGVTQTPRYLIKTRGQQVTLSCSPISGHRSVSWYQQTPGQGLQFLFEYFSETQRNKGNFPGRFSGRQFSNSRSEMNVSTLELGDSALYLCASSSGKDTEAFFGQGTRLTVV.

On this clonotype itself: This may come from a read error, since a much larger clone is one base off. The CDR3 region has the DNA TGCAGTGCTGGAGGGGCAGGGGGCGCCGGCTATGGCTACACCTTC. The encoded protein is CSAGGAGGAGYGYTF. This sequence joins TRBV20-1 and TRBJ1-2, with TRBD1 identical over 8 bases. Per the germline V gene, CDR1 is DFQATT and CDR2 is SNEGSKA (reference sequence). V shed 5 bases, J shed 4 bases, and the junction held 12 bases outside the gene matches. The CDR3 covers 15 residues.

V gene TRBV4-1 combines with J gene TRBJ2-7; D is tentatively TRBD1 or TRBD2 (5 bases each). CDR1 and CDR2 (germline): MGHRA, YSYEKL. The V and J ends lost 5 bases and 0 bases respectively, with 8 bases between them. The CDR3 contains 13 residues. The DNA for the CDR3 is TGCGCCAGCAGCTCCGGGACCTCCTACGAGCAGTACTTC. It specifies CASSSGTSYEQYF.

This chain links TRBV27 with TRBJ2-3; D is uncertain. Trimming took 6 bases from V and 6 from J, leaving 7 bases between them. CDR1 and CDR2 (germline): MNHEY, SMNVEV (reference sequence). The CDR3 has 11 residues. CDR3 sequence reads: CASSGGDTQYF. The CDR3 coding sequence is TGTGCCAGCAGCGGTGGCGATACGCAGTATTTT.

The CDR3 sequence is CSARQSPYDTEAFF. For the CDR3, the DNA is TGCAGCGCACGACAGAGCCCTTATGACACTGAAGCTTTCTTT. This chain connects TRBV29-1 to TRBJ1-1, with D perhaps matching TRBD1 (5 bases). V was pared by 7 bases and J by 3 bases, with 18 bases between. Germline assignment: CDR1 SQVTM and CDR2 ANQGSEA. The CDR3 has 14 residues.

This clonotype came up many times. The rearrangement uses TRBV10-3 and TRBJ2-2, with D hard to call. CDR3 length equals 15 residues. V lost 1 base and J 0 bases, leaving 6 bases between the germline ends. Germline CDR1 is ENHRY and CDR2 is SYGVKD. As DNA, the CDR3 is TGTGCCATCAGTGAGTTGAAAGCGAACACCGGGGAGCTGTTTTTT. Amino acid sequence: CAISELKANTGELFF.

The rearrangement links TRBV27 to TRBJ2-7, with D possibly being TRBD2 (5 bases). The CDR3 has 13 residues. The ends were cut back, 2 bases at V and 2 bases at J, with 7 bases in the middle. CDR1 is MNHEY, CDR2 SMNVEV, per germline (reference sequence). The CDR3 here is CASSLVGAYEQYF. The CDR3, as DNA: TGTGCCAGCAGTTTAGTCGGGGCCTACGAGCAGTACTTC.

This clonotype was observed once. The J gene is TRBJ2-5, the V gene TRBV5-1; maybe TRBD1 (7 bases). The germline V gene has CDR1 SGHRS and CDR2 YFSETQ. The CDR3 is 15 amino acids. Trimming stripped 3 bases from V and 3 bases from J, with 15 bases between. Written as DNA, the CDR3 is TGCGCCAGCAGCTCGCTAGCGACAGGGAAAGAGACCCAGTACTTC. This gives the protein CASSSLATGKETQYF.

V is TRBV4-1 and J is TRBJ1-1; 7 bases map to TRBD1. Germline V gene sequence: CDR1 MGHRA, CDR2 YSYEKL. V shed 4 bases and J 8 bases; nucleotides not matched to a gene: 16. CDR3 length: 16 residues. The DNA for the CDR3 is TGCGCCAGCAGCCCCGAGGGACAGAGCTATCGGAGGGAAGCTTTCTTT. This gives the protein CASSPEGQSYRREAFF.

This clonotype was detected a few times. The chain joins TRBV6-5 to TRBJ2-1, with 13 bases aligning to TRBD2. This CDR3 is 15 amino acids long. Germline V CDR1 and CDR2: MNHEY, SVGAGI. V was clipped by 4 bases and J by 8 bases; unmatched bases: 5. CDR3 residues: CASSSRLAGGHEQFF. CDR3 DNA: TGTGCCAGCAGTTCCAGACTAGCGGGAGGCCATGAGCAGTTCTTC.

V is TRBV20-1 and J is TRBJ2-7; D may match TRBD1 or TRBD2 (8 bases each). CDR1 and CDR2 (germline): DFQATT, SNEGSKA (reference sequence). The CDR3 runs 13 residues. The ends were cut back, 7 bases at V and 2 bases at J, with 15 bases in the middle. The CDR3 spells CSVAGQAAYEQYF. DNA of the CDR3: TGCAGTGTAGCGGGACAGGCAGCCTACGAGCAGTACTTC.

Points on this clonotype: The missing conserved phenylalanine or tryptophan at the end of this CDR3 makes a read error likely. The rearrangement uses TRBV2 and TRBJ2-7, with 7 bases that match TRBD2. The CDR3 has 14 amino acids. The germline CDR1 and CDR2 sequences are SNHLY and FYNNEI. V was clipped by 3 bases and J by 6 bases; unmatched bases: 8. In nucleotides, the CDR3 is TGTGCCAGCAGTGACCCAGGACTAGACTCCGAGCAGTACCTC. As protein: CASSDPGLDSEQYL.

This clonotype was counted between two and nine times. The J gene is TRBJ2-7, the V gene TRBV12-3 or TRBV12-4; D is unclear. Between the trimmed V and J ends, which lost 3 bases and 9 bases, there was a span of 18 bases. The CDR3 totals 14 residues. The CDR3 region is CASSFRAGLWVQYF. The CDR3 nucleotides are TGTGCCAGCAGTTTTAGGGCAGGTTTATGGGTGCAGTACTTC.

V gene TRBV3-1 combines with J gene TRBJ2-1, with TRBD2 matching over 7 bases. In germline, CDR1 is LGHDT, CDR2 YNNKEL (reference sequence). The J segment lost 15 bases and the V segment lost 1 base, leaving 9 bases of the junction unmatched. CDR3 size: 13 residues. The DNA for the CDR3 is TGTGCCAGCAGCCAAGCGGCGGCGGGAGTGTTGTTCTTC. Amino acids: CASSQAAAGVLFF.

This clonotype came up a few times. This chain links TRBV7-3 with TRBJ1-1; TRBD1 might be the D (6 bases). Germline V gene sequence: CDR1 SGHTA, CDR2 FQGTGA. V was cut by 5 bases and J by 6 bases, with 19 bases left in between. The CDR3 is 15 amino acids. CDR3 loop: CASSPRRSGEAEAFF. The CDR3 coding sequence is TGTGCCAGCAGCCCTCGGCGGTCAGGGGAGGCTGAAGCTTTCTTT.

This clonotype occurred a few times. V gene TRBV4-1 combines with J gene TRBJ1-2; 8 positions agree with TRBD1. The V gene's germline CDR1 is MGHRA and CDR2 YSYEKL. CDR3 length: 14 residues. After removal of 2 bases from V and 4 bases from J, the junction contained 3 bases not matched to a gene. CDR3 nucleotides: TGCGCCAGCAGCCAAAGAGACAGGGGCTATGGCTACACCTTC. Protein sequence: CASSQRDRGYGYTF.

This chain joins TRBV5-4 and TRBJ2-7; 10 positions match TRBD1. Trimming took 2 bases from V and 6 from J; bases not matched to a gene: 5. Germline assignment: CDR1 SGHNT and CDR2 YYREEE (reference sequence). The CDR3 is made up of 14 amino acids. CDR3 coding DNA: TGTGCCAGCAGCTTATCCGGGACAGGGGTCGAGCAGTACTTC. It translates to CASSLSGTGVEQYF.

This clonotype came up a few times. J is TRBJ2-2 and V is TRBV6-6; 7 positions agree with TRBD1. CDR3 length equals 15 residues. From germline, CDR1 is MNHNY and CDR2 SVGAGI (reference sequence). Germline trimming cut 0 bases from V and 4 bases from J; bases unmatched to any gene: 2. This CDR3 is CASSYSRGRTGELFF. The CDR3 DNA reads TGTGCCAGCAGTTACTCGAGGGGGCGCACCGGGGAGCTGTTTTTT.

This clonotype was observed at least ten times. A read error is possible here, since a much larger clone lies one base away. This chain connects TRBV28 to TRBJ2-3; D is unresolved. Trimming took 5 bases from V and 5 from J, leaving 14 bases between them. CDR3 length: 14 amino acids. Germline V lookup: CDR1 MDHEN, CDR2 SYDVKM. The CDR3 protein is CASSVGRVGDTQYF. The DNA for the CDR3 is TGTGCCAGCAGTGTGGGAAGGGTTGGAGATACGCAGTATTTT.

The V call is TRBV13, the J call TRBJ2-7; D might be TRBD2 (6 bases). CDR1 and CDR2 from the germline V gene are PRHDT and FYEKMQ (reference sequence). The V and J ends lost 5 bases and 2 bases respectively, with 10 bases between them. The CDR3 has 13 amino acids. CDR3 bases: TGTGCCAGCAGCGTGGGACTTACCTACGAGCAGTACTTC. Translating it yields CASSVGLTYEQYF.